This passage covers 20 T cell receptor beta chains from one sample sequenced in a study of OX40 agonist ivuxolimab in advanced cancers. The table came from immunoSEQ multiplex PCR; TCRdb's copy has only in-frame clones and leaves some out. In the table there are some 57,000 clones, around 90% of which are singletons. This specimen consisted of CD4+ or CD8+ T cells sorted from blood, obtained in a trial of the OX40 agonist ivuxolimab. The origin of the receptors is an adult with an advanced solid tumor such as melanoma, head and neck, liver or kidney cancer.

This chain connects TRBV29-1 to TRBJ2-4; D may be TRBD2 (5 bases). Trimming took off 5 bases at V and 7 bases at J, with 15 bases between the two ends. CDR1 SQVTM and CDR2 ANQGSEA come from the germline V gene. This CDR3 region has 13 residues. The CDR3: CSVSPGNQNIQYF. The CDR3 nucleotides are TGCAGCGTTAGTCCGGGAAACCAGAACATTCAGTACTTC.

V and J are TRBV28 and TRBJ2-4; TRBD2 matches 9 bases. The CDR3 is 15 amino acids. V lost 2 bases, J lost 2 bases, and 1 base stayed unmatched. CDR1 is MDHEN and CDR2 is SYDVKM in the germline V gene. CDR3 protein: CASSLAGGPKNIQYF. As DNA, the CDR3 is TGTGCCAGCAGTTTAGCGGGAGGGCCCAAAAACATTCAGTACTTC.

In DNA, the CDR3 is TGTGCCAGCAGGGATAGCGGGAGGAGCACAGATACGCAGTATTTT. It codes for CASRDSGRSTDTQYF. V gene TRBV2 combines with J gene TRBJ2-3; 10 nucleotides match TRBD2. V lost 6 bases and J lost 0; bases outside the gene matches: 3. Germline V CDR1 and CDR2: SNHLY, FYNNEI. The CDR3 extends over 15 amino acids.

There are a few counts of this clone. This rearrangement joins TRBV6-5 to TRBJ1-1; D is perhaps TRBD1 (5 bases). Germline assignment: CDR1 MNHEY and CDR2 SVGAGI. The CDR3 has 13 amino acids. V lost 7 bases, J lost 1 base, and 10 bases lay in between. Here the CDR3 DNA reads TGTGCCAGCATAGGGGTAGGGAACACTGAAGCTTTCTTT. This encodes CASIGVGNTEAFF.

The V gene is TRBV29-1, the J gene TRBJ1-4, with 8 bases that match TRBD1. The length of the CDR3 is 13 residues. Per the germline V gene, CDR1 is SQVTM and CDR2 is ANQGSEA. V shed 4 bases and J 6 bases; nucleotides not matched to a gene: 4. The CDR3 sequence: CSVGRTGHEKLFF. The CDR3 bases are TGCAGCGTTGGAAGGACAGGGCATGAAAAACTGTTTTTT. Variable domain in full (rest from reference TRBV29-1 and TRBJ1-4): SAVISQKPSRDICQRGTSLTIQCQVDSQVTMMFWYRQQPGQSLTLIATANQGSEATYESGFVIDKFPISRPNLTFSTLTVSNMSPEDSSIYLCSVGRTGHEKLFFGSGTQLSVL.

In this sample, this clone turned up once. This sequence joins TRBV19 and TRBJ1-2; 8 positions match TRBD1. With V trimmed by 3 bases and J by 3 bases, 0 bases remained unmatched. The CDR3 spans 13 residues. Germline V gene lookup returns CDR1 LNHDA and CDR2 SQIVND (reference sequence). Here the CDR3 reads CASSMDRDYGYTF. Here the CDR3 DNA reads TGTGCCAGTAGTATGGACAGGGACTATGGCTACACCTTC.

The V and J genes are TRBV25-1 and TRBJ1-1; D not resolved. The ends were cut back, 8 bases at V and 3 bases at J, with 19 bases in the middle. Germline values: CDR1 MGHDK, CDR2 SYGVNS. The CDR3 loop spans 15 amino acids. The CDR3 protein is CASERASIPDTEAFF. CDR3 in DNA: TGTGCCAGCGAAAGGGCAAGCATCCCAGACACTGAAGCTTTCTTT.

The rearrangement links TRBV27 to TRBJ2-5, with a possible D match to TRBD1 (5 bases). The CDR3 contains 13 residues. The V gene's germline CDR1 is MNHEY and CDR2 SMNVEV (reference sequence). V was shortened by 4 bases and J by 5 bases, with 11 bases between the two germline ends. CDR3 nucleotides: TGTGCCAGCAGTTGGGGCTGGCAGGAGACCCAGTACTTC. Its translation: CASSWGWQETQYF.

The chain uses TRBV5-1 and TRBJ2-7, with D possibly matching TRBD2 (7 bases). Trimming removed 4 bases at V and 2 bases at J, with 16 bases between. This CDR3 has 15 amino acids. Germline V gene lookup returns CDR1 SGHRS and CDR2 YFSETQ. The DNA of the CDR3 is TGCGCCAGCAGCCCTGGGGGGGCAGCTACCTACGAGCAGTACTTC. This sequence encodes CASSPGGAATYEQYF. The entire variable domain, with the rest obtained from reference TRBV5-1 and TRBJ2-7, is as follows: KAGVTQTPRYLIKTRGQQVTLSCSPISGHRSVSWYQQTPGQGLQFLFEYFSETQRNKGNFPGRFSGRQFSNSRSEMNVSTLELGDSALYLCASSPGGAATYEQYFGPGTRLTVT.

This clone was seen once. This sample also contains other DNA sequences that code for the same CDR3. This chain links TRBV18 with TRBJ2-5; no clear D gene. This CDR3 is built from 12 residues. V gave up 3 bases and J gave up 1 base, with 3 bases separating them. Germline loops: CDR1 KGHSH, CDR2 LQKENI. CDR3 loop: CASSPGQETQYF. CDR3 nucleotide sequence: TGTGCCAGCTCACCGGGCCAAGAGACCCAGTACTTC.

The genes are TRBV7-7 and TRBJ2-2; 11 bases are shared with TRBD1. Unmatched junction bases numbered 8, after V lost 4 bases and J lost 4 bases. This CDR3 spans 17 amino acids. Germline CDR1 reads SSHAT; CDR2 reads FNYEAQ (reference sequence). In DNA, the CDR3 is TGTGCCAGCAGCTCACGGACAGGGGGCGTTGCCACCGGGGAGCTGTTTTTT. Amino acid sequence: CASSSRTGGVATGELFF.

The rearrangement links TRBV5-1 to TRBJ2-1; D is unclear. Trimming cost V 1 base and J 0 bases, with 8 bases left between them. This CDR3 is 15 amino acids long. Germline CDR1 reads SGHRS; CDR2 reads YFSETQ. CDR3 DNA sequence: TGCGCCAGCAGCTTGCTTCTATCCTCCTACAATGAGCAGTTCTTC. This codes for CASSLLLSSYNEQFF.

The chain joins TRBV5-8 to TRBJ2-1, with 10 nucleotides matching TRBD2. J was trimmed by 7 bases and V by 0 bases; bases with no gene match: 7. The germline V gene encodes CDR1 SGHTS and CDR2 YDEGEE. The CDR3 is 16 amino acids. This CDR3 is CASSLVSAGGPNEQFF. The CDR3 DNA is TGTGCCAGCAGCTTGGTCTCAGCGGGAGGGCCGAATGAGCAGTTCTTC.

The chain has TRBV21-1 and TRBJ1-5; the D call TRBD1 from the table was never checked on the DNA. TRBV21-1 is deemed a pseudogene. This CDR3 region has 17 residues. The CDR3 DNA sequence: TGTGCCAGCAGCACTAGGACGACAGGGGAGGACAATCAGCCCCAGCATTTT. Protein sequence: CASSTRTTGEDNQPQHF.

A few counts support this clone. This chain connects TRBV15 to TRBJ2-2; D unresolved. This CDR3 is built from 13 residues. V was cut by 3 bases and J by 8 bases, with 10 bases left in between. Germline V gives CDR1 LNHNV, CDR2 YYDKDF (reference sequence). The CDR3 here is CATSREYTGELFF. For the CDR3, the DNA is TGTGCCACCAGCAGGGAATATACGGGGGAGCTGTTTTTT.

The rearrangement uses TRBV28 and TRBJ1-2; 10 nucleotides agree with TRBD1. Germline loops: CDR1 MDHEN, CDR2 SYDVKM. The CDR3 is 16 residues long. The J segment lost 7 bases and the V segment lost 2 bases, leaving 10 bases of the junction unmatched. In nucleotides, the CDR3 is TGTGCCAGCAGTTTAGAGGGGGGGACAGGGGTGAGTGGCTACACCTTC. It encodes CASSLEGGTGVSGYTF.

DNA for the CDR3: TGTGCCAGCAGCCCCCGGACTAGCGGGATCTACACCGGGGAGCTGTTTTTT. Translation: CASSPRTSGIYTGELFF. The chain couples TRBV7-3 to TRBJ2-2, with 12 positions matching TRBD2. The germline V gene encodes CDR1 SGHTA and CDR2 FQGTGA. This CDR3 is built from 17 residues. Trimming cost V 5 bases and J 3 bases; bases outside gene matches: 7. Full variable domain (outside the CDR3, taken from reference TRBV7-3 and TRBJ2-2): GAGVSQTPSNKVTEKGKYVELRCDPISGHTALYWYRQSLGQGPEFLIYFQGTGAADDSGLPNDRFFAVRPEGSVSTLKIQRTERGDSAVYLCASSPRTSGIYTGELFFGEGSRLTVL.

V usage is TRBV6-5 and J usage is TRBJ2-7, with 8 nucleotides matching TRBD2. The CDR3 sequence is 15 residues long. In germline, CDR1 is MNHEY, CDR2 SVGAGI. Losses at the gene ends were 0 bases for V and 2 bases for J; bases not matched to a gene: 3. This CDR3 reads CASSYSREVPYEQYF. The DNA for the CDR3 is TGTGCCAGCAGTTACTCGCGGGAGGTACCCTACGAGCAGTACTTC.

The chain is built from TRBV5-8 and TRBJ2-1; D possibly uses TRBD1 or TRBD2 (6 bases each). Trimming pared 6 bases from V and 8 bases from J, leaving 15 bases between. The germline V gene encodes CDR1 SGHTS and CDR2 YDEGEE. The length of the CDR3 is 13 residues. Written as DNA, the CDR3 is TGTGCCAGCAACCTTGTAAGGGGGGATGAGCAGTTCTTC. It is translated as CASNLVRGDEQFF.

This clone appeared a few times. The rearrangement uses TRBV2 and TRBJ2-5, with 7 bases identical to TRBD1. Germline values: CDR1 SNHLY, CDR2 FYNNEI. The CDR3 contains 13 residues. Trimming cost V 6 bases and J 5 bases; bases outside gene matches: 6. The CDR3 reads CASRTGQGETQYF. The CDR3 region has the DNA TGTGCCAGCAGGACAGGGCAAGGGGAGACCCAGTACTTC.